The 27 T cell receptor beta chains below were found in one sample sequenced in a study of blood T cells in healthy people across ages. The second PCR ran 7 to 11 cycles with a sample-barcoded 5' primer and J-beta primers. Each CDR3 protein gets one entry after TCRdb re-called the 5' RACE reads with MiXCR. The sample lists some 900,000 distinct CDR3 sequences, around 49% occurring once. The specimen was blood. All receptors derive from a man aged 25-45 years in good health.

A remark on this clonotype: The final CDR3 position lacks the conserved phenylalanine or tryptophan, pointing to a likely read error. The chain employs TRBV4-1 and TRBJ1-4; 7 positions agree with TRBD1. This CDR3 has 17 amino acids. V lost 4 bases and J lost 4; bases outside the gene matches: 12. Germline CDR1 is MGHRA and CDR2 is YSYEKL. The CDR3 DNA reads TGCGCCAGCAGCCCAAAGGTCGGAGGACAGGATAATGAAAAACTGTTTTTA. Translation: CASSPKVGGQDNEKLFL.

This clonotype is a singleton in its sample. This rearrangement joins TRBV2 to TRBJ1-5, with D possibly TRBD1 on 6 matching bases. Germline V gene lookup returns CDR1 SNHLY and CDR2 FYNNEI. Between the trimmed V and J ends, which lost 4 bases and 7 bases, there was a span of 14 bases. This CDR3 region has 14 residues. This chain's CDR3 is CASSGSGVMQPQHF. The CDR3, as DNA: TGTGCCAGCAGTGGGTCAGGGGTTATGCAGCCCCAGCATTTT.

This clonotype was recorded a few times. CDR3 residues: CASSLTQPPNYGYTF. CDR3 DNA sequence: TGCGCCAGCAGCTTGACACAGCCTCCTAACTATGGCTACACCTTC. V gene TRBV5-1 combines with J gene TRBJ1-2, with D hard to call. The CDR3 contains 15 residues. V lost 1 base, J lost 0 bases, and 10 bases lay in between. Germline V gene lookup returns CDR1 SGHRS and CDR2 YFSETQ.

This clonotype was counted only a few times. This chain links TRBV27 with TRBJ1-5; D is perhaps TRBD1 (6 bases). V was cut by 5 bases and J by 2 bases, with 7 bases left in between. CDR3 length equals 13 residues. Per germline, CDR1 MNHEY and CDR2 SMNVEV (reference sequence). The CDR3 DNA is TGTGCCAGCAGTAACAGGGGCAATCAGCCCCAGCATTTT. Protein sequence: CASSNRGNQPQHF.

The table lists this clonotype with a few counts. The genes are TRBV20-1 and TRBJ2-1; TRBD2 agrees at 7 bases. The length of the CDR3 is 14 residues. Germline CDR1 and CDR2: DFQATT and SNEGSKA (reference sequence). After removal of 6 bases from V and 4 bases from J, the junction contained 9 bases not matched to a gene. CDR3 DNA: TGCAGTGCGCCCGGGCTAGCGGATTACAATGAGCAGTTCTTC. This translates into CSAPGLADYNEQFF.

This clonotype was counted a few times. The chain links TRBV20-1 to TRBJ2-7, with 8 nucleotides matching TRBD2. Looked up from germline, CDR1 is DFQATT and CDR2 is SNEGSKA (reference sequence). V was clipped by 4 bases and J by 0 bases; unmatched bases: 8. The CDR3 has 15 residues. In DNA form, the CDR3 reads TGCAGTGCTACGTCTCGGAGCGGGGGCTCCTACGAGCAGTACTTC. Protein sequence: CSATSRSGGSYEQYF.

This clonotype appeared a few times. The chain is built from TRBV29-1 and TRBJ2-7; D is perhaps TRBD1 (5 bases). The CDR3 runs 15 residues. Trimming left V 6 bases short and J 1 base short, with 19 bases between. Germline assignment: CDR1 SQVTM and CDR2 ANQGSEA. The CDR3 loop reads CSVAKGDSYSYEQYF. DNA of the CDR3: TGCAGCGTGGCAAAGGGTGACAGTTATTCCTACGAGCAGTACTTC.

This clonotype was observed a handful of times. The rearrangement links TRBV18 to TRBJ2-4, with a weak D call TRBD1 (6 bases). The DNA matches TRBJ2-7 better at its end, which makes the J call doubtful. CDR1 is KGHSH, CDR2 LQKENI, per germline. The CDR3 length is 14 residues. The CDR3 loop reads CASSPPQGTYEQYF. CDR3 in DNA: TGTGCCAGCTCACCACCCCAGGGGACGTACGAGCAGTACTTC.

This clonotype was found a few times. This chain links TRBV7-2 with TRBJ2-1; TRBD2 agrees at 9 bases. The ends lost 7 bases at V and 3 bases at J; junction bases unmatched: 7. Germline values: CDR1 SGHTA, CDR2 FQGNSA. The CDR3 consists of 15 residues. CDR3 in DNA: TGTGCCAGCACCCTCGCTAGCGGGAACTACAATGAGCAGTTCTTC. Translated, it gives CASTLASGNYNEQFF.

The CDR3 bases are TGTGCCAGCAGCTCCAATAGCGGGGGGGATACGCAGTATTTT. Its protein is CASSSNSGGDTQYF. The chain links TRBV5-5 to TRBJ2-3, with 10 bases fitting TRBD2. The trim removed 3 bases at V and 6 bases at J, leaving 4 bases unmatched. CDR1 SGHKS and CDR2 YYEKEE come from the germline V gene (reference sequence). This CDR3 has 14 amino acids. Looking up the rest from reference TRBV5-5 and TRBJ2-3 gives the full variable domain: DAGVTQSPTHLIKTRGQQVTLRCSPISGHKSVSWYQQVLGQGPQFIFQYYEKEERGRGNFPDRFSARQFPNYSSELNVNALLLGDSALYLCASSSNSGGDTQYFGPGTRLTVL.

The chain employs TRBV6-5 and TRBJ1-1; D gene unclear. Trimming left V 7 bases short and J 10 bases short, with 19 bases between. CDR1 is MNHEY, CDR2 SVGAGI, per germline. This CDR3 spans 13 amino acids. The CDR3 DNA reads as TGTGCCAGCACCGTAAGATTGGGAGCCTTAGCTTTCTTT. It translates to CASTVRLGALAFF.

This clonotype has at least ten counts. V and J are TRBV7-8 and TRBJ2-3; D remains ambiguous. Trimming took 5 bases from V and 14 from J, leaving 17 bases between them. Germline CDR1 reads SGHVS; CDR2 reads FQNEAQ. The CDR3 spans 12 residues. CDR3 nucleotide sequence: TGTGCCAGCAGCCCCCCTTCGAGTGGCCGGTATTTT. Residues: CASSPPSSGRYF.

This clonotype occurred a few times. The V gene is TRBV6-6, the J gene TRBJ2-4; D may be TRBD2 (6 bases). From germline, CDR1 is MNHNY and CDR2 SVGAGI (reference sequence). V dropped 6 bases and J dropped 3 bases, with 15 bases sitting between them. This CDR3 is 15 amino acids long. The CDR3 coding sequence is TGTGCCAGCAGGGAGGGTCCCCAACACAAAAACATTCAGTACTTC. The encoded protein is CASREGPQHKNIQYF.

The CDR3 nucleotides read TGTGCCAGCAGTGCCGACAGACTGAACACTGAAGCTTTCTTT. Translation gives CASSADRLNTEAFF. V usage is TRBV2 and J usage is TRBJ1-1, with D maybe TRBD1 (5 bases). V dropped 4 bases and J dropped 0 bases, with 9 bases sitting between them. In germline, CDR1 is SNHLY, CDR2 FYNNEI. CDR3 length: 14 amino acids.

The V gene is TRBV15, the J gene TRBJ1-1, with TRBD1 matching 7 bases. With 3 bases clipped from V and 5 bases from J, the junction kept 6 bases outside the gene matches. The CDR3 has 14 residues. In germline, CDR1 is LNHNV, CDR2 YYDKDF (reference sequence). CDR3 loop: CATSSDRVATEAFF. The CDR3 DNA reads TGTGCCACCAGCAGCGACAGGGTTGCAACTGAAGCTTTCTTT. Together with reference TRBV15 and TRBJ1-1, the CDR3 gives the full variable domain: DAMVIQNPRYQVTQFGKPVTLSCSQTLNHNVMYWYQQKSSQAPKLLFHYYDKDFNNEADTPDNFQSRRPNTSFCFLDIRSPGLGDTAMYLCATSSDRVATEAFFGQGTRLTVV.

The J gene is TRBJ1-5, the V gene TRBV6-4; D remains ambiguous. V lost 4 bases to trimming and J lost 6 bases, with 10 bases between them. Per germline, CDR1 MRHNA and CDR2 SNTAGT. This CDR3 region has 13 residues. The CDR3 sequence: CASSVSEGQPQHF. The CDR3 coding sequence is TGTGCCAGCAGTGTGTCTGAGGGTCAGCCCCAGCATTTT.

This clonotype has only a few counts. The J gene is TRBJ2-7, the V gene TRBV10-3, with 15 bases fitting TRBD2. The CDR3 is 15 amino acids. The J segment lost 6 bases and the V segment lost 6 bases, leaving 6 bases of the junction unmatched. Per germline, CDR1 ENHRY and CDR2 SYGVKD. Here the CDR3 DNA reads TGTGCCATCAGCCGGACTAGCGGGGGGGTTCCCGAGCAGTACTTC. It yields the protein CAISRTSGGVPEQYF.

A word on this clonotype: The junction shows a germline mismatch at one end, possibly a read error. The chain links TRBV29-1 to TRBJ2-3; weak D call: TRBD2 (7 bases). CDR1 is SQVTM, CDR2 ANQGSEA, per germline. The CDR3 loop spans 13 amino acids. For the CDR3, the DNA is TGCAGCGGTGAAGGGGGGGCTGGAGGTACGCAGTATTTT. This codes for CSGEGGAGGTQYF.

For this clonotype: Being one base from a much bigger clone, this may be a read error. This sequence joins TRBV9 and TRBJ2-3; 7 positions agree with TRBD2. The J segment lost 4 bases and the V segment lost 2 bases, leaving 7 bases of the junction unmatched. The V gene's germline CDR1 is SGDLS and CDR2 YYNGEE. The CDR3 length is 15 residues. The CDR3 here is CASSVRDGGSDTQYF. The CDR3 nucleotides read TGTGCCAGCAGCGTCCGGGACGGGGGGTCAGATACGCAGTATTTT.

The chain recombines TRBV4-2 with TRBJ1-5; D gene uncertain. Between the trimmed V and J ends, which lost 2 bases and 0 bases, there was a span of 11 bases. Per the germline V gene, CDR1 is LGHNA and CDR2 is YNFKEQ. The CDR3 length is 16 residues. CDR3 coding DNA: TGTGCCAGCAGCCAAATGGCAGGTGATAGCAATCAGCCCCAGCATTTT. Translation: CASSQMAGDSNQPQHF.

This clonotype was detected only a few times. The rearrangement uses TRBV6-4 and TRBJ2-3; tentatively, D is TRBD1 or TRBD2 (5 bases each). From germline, CDR1 is MRHNA and CDR2 SNTAGT. V was pared by 4 bases and J by 6 bases, with 8 bases between. CDR3 size: 12 residues. CDR3 region: CASSGDGDTQYF. The CDR3 coding sequence is TGTGCCAGCAGTGGGGACGGGGATACGCAGTATTTT.

The rearrangement links TRBV12-3 or TRBV12-4 to TRBJ1-1; D ambiguous. Trimming cost V 3 bases and J 6 bases, with 11 bases left between them. CDR3 length equals 13 residues. DNA for the CDR3: TGTGCCAGCAGTTTCTCGGAGTCCCCTGAAGCTTTCTTT. Protein: CASSFSESPEAFF.

This clonotype was found a few times. The chain has TRBV20-1 and TRBJ2-1; 7 bases fit TRBD1. CDR1 and CDR2 (germline): DFQATT, SNEGSKA (reference sequence). The junction had 9 bases not matched to a gene; V was cut back by 5 bases and J by 5 bases. The CDR3 has 14 residues. CDR3 amino acids: CSAHRQGVHNEQFF. In nucleotides, the CDR3 is TGCAGTGCTCACCGACAGGGAGTCCACAATGAGCAGTTCTTC.

This chain links TRBV25-1 with TRBJ2-6; D not certain. The germline V gene encodes CDR1 MGHDK and CDR2 SYGVNS. The ends were cut back, 4 bases at V and 0 bases at J, with 19 bases in the middle. The CDR3 runs to 19 residues. CDR3 in DNA: TGTGCCAGCAGTGCAGGACGTTTCTCCCGTGACTCTGGGGCCAACGTCCTGACTTTC. It is translated as CASSAGRFSRDSGANVLTF.

This CDR3 reads CASSQVPGNQPQHF. CDR3 DNA sequence: TGTGCCAGCAGCCAAGTGCCGGGGAATCAGCCCCAGCATTTT. The chain links TRBV3-1 to TRBJ1-5; D is unresolved. Trimming shortened V by 1 base and J by 4 bases, and 8 bases separated the two germline ends. The germline V gene encodes CDR1 LGHDT and CDR2 YNNKEL (reference sequence). The length of the CDR3 is 14 residues.

This clonotype came up many times. The chain is built from TRBV20-1 and TRBJ1-2, with D perhaps TRBD1 (5 bases). Germline values: CDR1 DFQATT, CDR2 SNEGSKA (reference sequence). V shed 6 bases and J shed 2 bases, with 13 bases lying between them. The CDR3 loop spans 13 amino acids. CDR3 DNA sequence: TGCAGTGCGAGCGCCCGGGACAACTATGGCTACACCTTC. Amino acids: CSASARDNYGYTF.

V gene TRBV20-1 combines with J gene TRBJ1-4; 9 bases fit TRBD1. CDR1 DFQATT and CDR2 SNEGSKA come from the germline V gene (reference sequence). This CDR3 contains 14 residues. V trimming: 1 base; J trimming: 7 bases; junction bases outside the gene matches: 4. CDR3 amino acids: CSARGPDRGEKLFF. The CDR3 DNA reads TGCAGTGCTAGAGGACCGGACAGGGGTGAAAAACTGTTTTTT.